A selection of T cell receptor beta chains follows, all from one sample in a study of blood T cell repertoires in COVID-19. The table came from immunoSEQ multiplex PCR; TCRdb's copy has only in-frame clones and leaves some out. The table has some 330,000 clones, about 90% seen once. The sample was PBMCs or T cells enriched from blood (not recorded which). These receptors were taken from a man aged 25 to 40 who had recovered from COVID-19. Each CDR3 is given with its conserved first and last residue. Each record gives: CDR3 protein, J gene, V gene.

cdr3_aa: CASSLAQGAGYGYTF
j_call: TRBJ1-2
v_call: TRBV28

cdr3_aa: CASSRGESRLPATNEKLFF
j_call: TRBJ1-4
v_call: TRBV3-1/TRBV3-2

cdr3_aa: CASSLEQGNSPLHF
j_call: TRBJ1-6
v_call: TRBV7-2

cdr3_aa: CASPRVLAEQYF
j_call: TRBJ2-7
v_call: TRBV19

cdr3_aa: CASSAGSYEQYF
j_call: TRBJ2-7
v_call: TRBV6-2/TRBV6-3

cdr3_aa: CASSRGGTDQPQHF
j_call: TRBJ1-5
v_call: TRBV28

cdr3_aa: CASSNRDRAYEQYF
j_call: TRBJ2-7
v_call: TRBV6-5

cdr3_aa: CASSSGLAGNTGELFF
j_call: TRBJ2-2
v_call: TRBV13

cdr3_aa: CASRRYQDEQYF
j_call: TRBJ2-7
v_call: TRBV2

cdr3_aa: CASSLSGQGTTTNEKLFF
j_call: TRBJ1-4
v_call: TRBV27